The next 7 T cell receptor beta chains were all read from a single sample in a study of T cell responses to AZD1222 COVID-19 vaccine. Measured with immunoSEQ multiplex PCR; TCRdb has only the in-frame clones, and not every one. Here the sample spans tens of thousands of clones, 91% being singletons. The input for sequencing was peripheral blood, taken 28 days after the second AZD1222 dose. These receptor sequences come from an adult who received the AZD1222 COVID-19 vaccine.

The chain employs TRBV28 and TRBJ1-6; 9 bases align to TRBD1. Per the germline V gene, CDR1 is MDHEN and CDR2 is SYDVKM. The trim removed 5 bases at V and 9 bases at J, leaving 8 bases unmatched. CDR3 size: 15 residues. As DNA, the CDR3 is TGTGCCAGCAGTCCACAGAGACAGGGGGTTTCACCCCTCCACTTT. This sequence encodes CASSPQRQGVSPLHF.

V usage is TRBV10-3 and J usage is TRBJ2-3, with D perhaps assigned TRBD1 or TRBD2 (5 bases each). This CDR3 region has 15 residues. Germline V CDR1 and CDR2: ENHRY, SYGVKD. Between the trimmed V and J ends, which lost 5 bases and 0 bases, there was a span of 12 bases. As DNA, the CDR3 is TGTGCCATCAGTCGGGACCTTCCTAGCACAGATACGCAGTATTTT. This encodes CAISRDLPSTDTQYF.

The chain uses TRBV4-1 and TRBJ2-2; 11 bases are shared with TRBD2. The CDR3 contains 17 residues. V shed 1 base and J 8 bases; nucleotides not matched to a gene: 9. Germline V gene lookup returns CDR1 MGHRA and CDR2 YSYEKL. The CDR3 is CASSQVNMGLAEGELFF. The CDR3 nucleotides are TGCGCCAGCAGCCAAGTAAACATGGGACTAGCGGAGGGGGAGCTGTTTTTT.

This clone was found a few times. This rearrangement joins TRBV7-2 to TRBJ2-3, with 8 bases aligning to TRBD1. Germline V CDR1 and CDR2: SGHTA, FQGNSA. Trimming removed 5 bases from V and 6 bases from J; junction bases left unmatched: 10. This CDR3 comprises 15 residues. Here the CDR3 reads CASSIRGQDYDTQYF. The DNA for the CDR3 is TGTGCCAGCAGCATTCGGGGACAGGACTACGATACGCAGTATTTT.

The V gene is TRBV28, the J gene TRBJ1-2, with TRBD1 matching 12 bases. The ends lost 6 bases at V and 0 bases at J; junction bases unmatched: 11. This CDR3 comprises 18 residues. Germline CDR1 is MDHEN and CDR2 is SYDVKM. The CDR3 DNA reads TGTGCCAGCAGCCCTCCCGGGACAGGGGGCCTAGCTAACTATGGCTACACCTTC. It codes for CASSPPGTGGLANYGYTF.

The V and J genes are TRBV11-3 and TRBJ1-4; maybe TRBD1 (5 bases). The CDR3 loop spans 14 amino acids. V was cut by 5 bases and J by 7 bases, with 14 bases left in between. Germline CDR1 is SGHNT and CDR2 is YENEEA. CDR3 sequence reads: CASSLRGAGEKLFF. The DNA for the CDR3 is TGTGCCAGCAGCCTGAGGGGCGCAGGTGAAAAACTGTTTTTT.

The chain recombines TRBV27 with TRBJ1-2; D is perhaps TRBD1 (5 bases). The CDR3 has 14 residues. Trimming shortened V by 3 bases and J by 11 bases, and 19 bases separated the two germline ends. CDR1 is MNHEY, CDR2 SMNVEV, per germline (reference sequence). CDR3 in amino acids: CASSLMGQGPGYTF. The CDR3 DNA reads as TGTGCCAGCAGTTTGATGGGGCAGGGCCCGGGTTACACCTTC.